Each of the 15 T cell receptor beta chains below was sequenced from the same sample in a study of control samples from healthy donors and cancer patients. Clones were read by immunoSEQ multiplex PCR, and TCRdb kept only the in-frame ones, dropping some. The sample carries approximately 150,000 clones, 85% to 95% recorded once. The sequenced material came from blood. The receptors derive from a woman aged 18-29 years in good health.

V usage is TRBV9 and J usage is TRBJ2-3; D could derive from TRBD1 or TRBD2 (5 bases each). The CDR3 consists of 14 residues. Germline CDR1 reads SGDLS; CDR2 reads YYNGEE. The V end lost 2 bases, the J end lost 2 bases, and 9 bases lay between the germline ends. The chain's CDR3 is CASSVEGPTDTQYF. Here the CDR3 DNA reads TGTGCCAGCAGCGTCGAGGGACCCACAGATACGCAGTATTTT.

The V gene is TRBV16, the J gene TRBJ1-2, with D tentatively TRBD1 (5 bases). The germline CDR1 and CDR2 sequences are KGHSY and FQNENV. V lost 7 bases to trimming and J lost 3 bases, with 15 bases between them. The CDR3 covers 14 residues. CDR3 in DNA: TGTGCCAGCACCAGCAGTAAAGGGGACTATGGCTACACCTTC. Amino acids: CASTSSKGDYGYTF.

This rearrangement joins TRBV20-1 to TRBJ1-1; D is unclear. This CDR3 comprises 11 residues. Germline loops: CDR1 DFQATT, CDR2 SNEGSKA (reference sequence). The ends were cut back, 5 bases at V and 0 bases at J, with 4 bases in the middle. Here the CDR3 reads CSAYMNTEAFF. For the CDR3, the DNA is TGCAGTGCTTACATGAACACTGAAGCTTTCTTT.

The V and J genes are TRBV19 and TRBJ2-7; 7 bases line up with TRBD1. V was clipped by 4 bases and J by 2 bases; unmatched bases: 5. The CDR3 totals 14 residues. Per germline, CDR1 LNHDA and CDR2 SQIVND (reference sequence). CDR3 protein: CASSRQGGTYEQYF. As DNA, the CDR3 is TGTGCCAGTAGTAGACAGGGTGGGACCTACGAGCAGTACTTC.

The J gene is TRBJ2-1, the V gene TRBV11-1; D is undetermined. Trimming removed 1 base at V and 4 bases at J, with 5 bases between. Germline CDR1 SGHAT, CDR2 FQDESV (reference sequence). This CDR3 region has 13 residues. CDR3 loop: CASSLGDYNEQFF. The CDR3 DNA follows: TGTGCCAGCAGCTTAGGCGATTACAATGAGCAGTTCTTC.

The chain carries TRBV20-1 and TRBJ2-7, with 8 positions matching TRBD1. This CDR3 is built from 13 residues. V lost 3 bases, J lost 2 bases, and 3 bases stayed unmatched. Germline lookup yields CDR1 DFQATT and CDR2 SNEGSKA (reference sequence). Here the CDR3 reads CSASEQGAYEQYF. Here the CDR3 DNA reads TGCAGTGCTAGTGAACAGGGGGCCTACGAGCAGTACTTC.

This chain's CDR3 is CASSLTGHDQPQHF. CDR3 in DNA: TGTGCCAGCAGCCTCACTGGGCATGATCAGCCCCAGCATTTT. V gene TRBV11-2 combines with J gene TRBJ1-5; no firm D call. The V gene lost 5 bases and the J gene lost 5 bases, with 13 bases spanning the gap. The CDR3 runs 14 residues. Germline CDR1 reads SGHAT; CDR2 reads FQNNGV.

The chain recombines TRBV27 with TRBJ2-4; TRBD2 matches at 16 bases. Germline V CDR1 and CDR2: MNHEY, SMNVEV (reference sequence). The CDR3 covers 18 residues. J lost 0 bases, V lost 6 bases, and 5 bases had no gene match. The DNA for the CDR3 is TGTGCCAGCAGGCCGGGACTAGCGGGAGGGCTAGCCAAAAACATTCAGTACTTC. Translated, it gives CASRPGLAGGLAKNIQYF.

This rearrangement joins TRBV28 to TRBJ1-5; possibly TRBD1 for D (5 bases). This CDR3 is 15 amino acids long. The V and J ends lost 3 bases and 5 bases respectively, with 14 bases between them. CDR1 and CDR2 (germline): MDHEN, SYDVKM. The CDR3 DNA reads as TGTGCCAGCAGTTTCGGGGACTTCTCGTATCAGCCCCAGCATTTT. This encodes CASSFGDFSYQPQHF.

This clone is a singleton in its sample. The chain employs TRBV9 and TRBJ1-2; D gene uncertain. The CDR3 runs to 15 residues. Trimming pared 1 base from V and 1 base from J, leaving 11 bases between. From germline, CDR1 is SGDLS and CDR2 YYNGEE. DNA for the CDR3: TGTGCCAGCAGCGTATCGCTGAACCTTAACTATGGCTACACCTTC. This sequence encodes CASSVSLNLNYGYTF.

This clone came up many times. V and J are TRBV4-1 and TRBJ1-3, with 8 bases matching TRBD1. CDR3 length equals 17 residues. Germline V lookup: CDR1 MGHRA, CDR2 YSYEKL. With 4 bases clipped from V and 0 bases from J, the junction kept 8 bases outside the gene matches. The CDR3 sequence is CASSRQGLVLSGNTIYF. The DNA of the CDR3 is TGCGCCAGCAGCCGACAGGGGCTGGTCCTCTCTGGAAACACCATATATTTT.

The chain recombines TRBV11-3 with TRBJ2-1; D possibly matches TRBD1 or TRBD2 (5 bases each). V lost 0 bases, J lost 7 bases, and 13 bases lay in between. CDR3 length: 15 residues. CDR1 and CDR2 (germline): SGHNT, YENEEA. CDR3 DNA sequence: TGTGCCAGCAGCTTAGATCTAGCCAGGGCAAATGAGCAGTTCTTC. Amino acid sequence: CASSLDLARANEQFF.

The chain recombines TRBV2 with TRBJ2-5, with 8 bases matching TRBD2. V was pared by 7 bases and J by 4 bases, with 8 bases of the junction left unmatched. In germline, CDR1 is SNHLY, CDR2 FYNNEI. This CDR3 contains 14 residues. The CDR3 protein is CASTQRGIGETQYF. CDR3 coding DNA: TGTGCCAGCACCCAGCGGGGGATAGGAGAGACCCAGTACTTC.

The chain joins TRBV14 to TRBJ2-2; D possibly corresponds to TRBD2 (5 bases). The CDR3 runs 15 residues. Germline loops: CDR1 SGHDN, CDR2 FVKESK. Trimming shortened V by 1 base and J by 1 base, and 7 bases separated the two germline ends. The DNA of the CDR3 is TGTGCCAGCAGCCAAGTACGGGGGAACACCGGGGAGCTGTTTTTT. This encodes CASSQVRGNTGELFF.

The V call is TRBV18, the J call TRBJ2-5; 8 bases line up with TRBD2. The CDR3 spans 13 residues. V dropped 6 bases and J dropped 3; count of bases not matched to a gene: 3. Germline CDR1 is KGHSH and CDR2 is LQKENI. The CDR3 is CASSGGGEETQYF. CDR3 DNA: TGTGCCAGCTCCGGGGGGGGAGAAGAGACCCAGTACTTC.